Listed below are T cell receptor beta chains from one sample, sequenced in a study of blood T cells in healthy people across ages. One entry per CDR3 protein, called by TCRdb with MiXCR from the 5' RACE reads. This table has about 800,000 distinct CDR3 sequences, roughly 25% appearing once. In addition, the sample was reused for a study of T cells of mothers and their children.

The material sequenced was blood. The receptor source for this set is a boy aged 5-17 years in good health. Both conserved end residues are part of each CDR3. Fields, in order: CDR3 DNA, CDR3 protein, D gene, V gene, J gene, clone size. A D gene is named only where the DNA matches it firmly. The listing skips clone size in some rows; elsewhere it reads once, few, many or a size class.

TGCAGTGCTAGAAGCAGGTTCTCTTCCAAAAACATTCAGTACTTC	CSARSRFSSKNIQYF	.	TRBV20-1	TRBJ2-4	.
TGTGCCAGCAGTTTAGGGGCCGGAGCTAATGAAAAACTGTTTTTT	CASSLGAGANEKLFF	.	TRBV28	TRBJ1-4	few
TGCAGTGCTAGAGGGCCGACTAGCGGCAGCCCCTACGAGCAGTACTTC	CSARGPTSGSPYEQYF	TRBD2	TRBV20-1	TRBJ2-7	.
TGTGCCAGCAGTCCCAGCCCACTACCTCAATCCTACAATGAGCAGTTCTTC	CASSPSPLPQSYNEQFF	.	TRBV12-3/TRBV12-4	TRBJ2-1	few
TGTGCCAGCAGGGGGCAGATGGGGATCTACGAGCAGTACTTC	CASRGQMGIYEQYF	.	TRBV25-1	TRBJ2-7	many
TGTGCCAGCATCTCTGTGCTGGAGGGGCGCGTCCGGGTAGATACGCAGTATTTT	CASISVLEGRVRVDTQYF	.	TRBV7-9	TRBJ2-3	few
TGTGCCACCAGTGATTTGGGGGAGGCGGGCACCGGAGAGCTGTTTTTT	CATSDLGEAGTGELFF	.	TRBV24-1	TRBJ2-2	few
TGCGCCAGCAGCCAAGAACGGGAAGGAATCTACGAGCAGTACTTC	CASSQEREGIYEQYF	.	TRBV4-3	TRBJ2-7	few
TGCGCCAGCAGCCAAGGGGGATCTAGGGGGGGGCCGGGAAACATTCAGTACTTC	CASSQGGSRGGPGNIQYF	.	TRBV4-3	TRBJ2-4	few
TGTGCCAGCAGCTCGGGACTATCCCAAGAGACCCAGTACTTC	CASSSGLSQETQYF	TRBD2	TRBV5-6	TRBJ2-5	few
TGCAGCGTTGGGGAGGGCCTAGCGGCTGAAGCTTTCTTT	CSVGEGLAAEAFF	.	TRBV29-1	TRBJ1-1	few
TGCAGTGCTAGAGATCTCGCCGTACAAGAGACCCAGTACTTC	CSARDLAVQETQYF	.	TRBV20-1	TRBJ2-5	few
TGTGCCAGCAGCTTAGCGGAGACAGGGATAGATACGCAGTATTTT	CASSLAETGIDTQYF	TRBD1	TRBV7-9	TRBJ2-3	.
TGCGCCAGCAGCCAAGATATCCTAGCGGGGCTCGGGGAGACCCAGTACTTC	CASSQDILAGLGETQYF	TRBD2	TRBV4-3	TRBJ2-5	.
TGCAGTGCAATTTCAACTGGACGGTTCGGCTCCTACGAGCAGTACTTC	CSAISTGRFGSYEQYF	.	TRBV20-1	TRBJ2-7	few
TGCAGCGTTGAAGATCGGGGGACGAACTATGGCTACACCTTC	CSVEDRGTNYGYTF	.	TRBV29-1	TRBJ1-2	.
TGTGCCAGCAGTGAAGGAGTGGACCAGTACTTC	CASSEGVDQYF	.	TRBV2	TRBJ2-5	.
TGTGCCAGCAGTGACCGTTGGCAGCAGAACTATGGCTACACCTTC	CASSDRWQQNYGYTF	.	TRBV28	TRBJ1-2	.
TGTGCCAGCAGTTTAGGGCCAGGGGTCGAGACCCAGTACTTC	CASSLGPGVETQYF	.	TRBV12-3/TRBV12-4	TRBJ2-5	.
TGCAGTGCCACTCTCCGGGACAGGGCGAACACTGAAGCTTTCTTT	CSATLRDRANTEAFF	TRBD1	TRBV20-1	TRBJ1-1	few
TGCGCCAGCAGCCAAGAACTAGCGGGAGTGGGCGAGCAGTACTTC	CASSQELAGVGEQYF	TRBD2	TRBV4-3	TRBJ2-7	.
TGCAGTGTCCAGGACAGGGCTATAAGCGAGCAGTACTTC	CSVQDRAISEQYF	TRBD1	TRBV20-1	TRBJ2-7	few
TGTGCCAGCAGTACCCGGACTTTGGATACGCAGTATTTT	CASSTRTLDTQYF	.	TRBV12-3/TRBV12-4	TRBJ2-3	.
TGTGCCAGCAGTTACTCCAGTGAAGCTTTCTTT	CASSYSSEAFF	.	TRBV6-5	TRBJ1-1	.
TGCGCCAGCAGACGGGAGGATACCTACGAGCAGTACTTC	CASRREDTYEQYF	TRBD2	TRBV5-1	TRBJ2-7	.
TGTGCCTGGAGTTCCGGACAGGTTTCCTACGAGCAGTACTTC	CAWSSGQVSYEQYF	TRBD1	TRBV30	TRBJ2-7	.
TGTGCCAGCAGTTTATTAGGAATAGGAAACGCTGAAGCTTTCTTT	CASSLLGIGNAEAFF	.	TRBV27	TRBJ1-1	few
TGTGCCAGCAGCCAGCGGGTAGCGGGAGTCGGTCGTCATGAGCAGTTCTTC	CASSQRVAGVGRHEQFF	TRBD2	TRBV14	TRBJ2-1	few
TGTGCCAGCAGCTTGGCGGATGAGTGTTTT	CASSLADECF	.	TRBV7-9	TRBJ2-2	once
TGCAGCGTTGACGGACAGGGGCAAACCGGGGAGCTGTTTTTT	CSVDGQGQTGELFF	TRBD1	TRBV29-1	TRBJ2-2	few
TGTGCCAGCAGCCAAATGGGGGACAGCTATAGCAATCAGCCCCAGCATTTT	CASSQMGDSYSNQPQHF	TRBD1	TRBV28	TRBJ1-5	few
TGCAGTGCTAGCACGATTGTTGAAGCTTTCTTT	CSASTIVEAFF	.	TRBV20-1	TRBJ1-1	.
TGTGCCAGCACGGAGGCCAAAAACATTCAGTACTTC	CASTEAKNIQYF	.	TRBV28	TRBJ2-4	few
TGCAGCGTCTATATACGGGACAGCGAATTCAACTACGAGCAGTACTTC	CSVYIRDSEFNYEQYF	TRBD1	TRBV29-1	TRBJ2-7	few
TGTGCCAGCAGAGTATGGGAGGCGGGTCGCGAGCAGTACTTC	CASRVWEAGREQYF	.	TRBV11-2	TRBJ2-7	.
TGTGCCAGCAGTTTAGGAACGGCCATTAGCGCAGATACGCAGTATTTT	CASSLGTAISADTQYF	.	TRBV12-3/TRBV12-4	TRBJ2-3	.
TGTGCCAGCAGCTTACGACAGGGGATTATCGACACTGAAGCTTTCTTT	CASSLRQGIIDTEAFF	TRBD1	TRBV13	TRBJ1-1	.
TGTGCCAGCAGTCCTCACCCCGGACAGTTTAATGAAAAACTGTTTTTT	CASSPHPGQFNEKLFF	.	TRBV28	TRBJ1-4	.
TGTGCCAGCAGTTTAGGGGGATCGGCGAAAGCTTTCTTT	CASSLGGSAKAFF	.	TRBV28	TRBJ1-1	few
TGCAGTGCTAGAGATCTAGCGGTAGACTACGAGCAGTACTTC	CSARDLAVDYEQYF	TRBD2	TRBV20-1	TRBJ2-7	.
TGTGCCAGCAGCTCCCCGACCTGGCGGGATACGCAGTATTTT	CASSSPTWRDTQYF	.	TRBV11-1	TRBJ2-3	few
TGTGCCAGCAGTCCAGGGGCCAGCCGTAGCCAAGAGACCCAGTACTTC	CASSPGASRSQETQYF	.	TRBV12-3/TRBV12-4	TRBJ2-5	few
TGCGCCAGCAGCTTGGATGGACAGGGCCTCTTGGGAGAGCAGTTCTTC	CASSLDGQGLLGEQFF	TRBD1	TRBV5-1	TRBJ2-1	few
TGTGCCAGCAGTTACTGGGATAACACTGAAGCTTTCTTT	CASSYWDNTEAFF	.	TRBV6-6	TRBJ1-1	.
TGTGCCAGCAGTTATAACCTAGCGGGGGTGTACTTC	CASSYNLAGVYF	TRBD2	TRBV12-3/TRBV12-4	TRBJ2-5	.
TGTGCCAGCTGTGTTTACTCTGGGGCCAACGTCCTGACTTTC	CASCVYSGANVLTF	.	TRBV6-2/TRBV6-3	TRBJ2-6	few
TGCGCCAGCAGCCAAGAAGTACTAGCGGGCAATGAGCAGTTCTTC	CASSQEVLAGNEQFF	TRBD2	TRBV4-3	TRBJ2-1	.
TGCAGTGCTAGTCCGGCGACGGAGAGCTCCTACGAGCAGTACTTC	CSASPATESSYEQYF	.	TRBV20-1	TRBJ2-7	few
TGTGCCAGCAGTGGAGAAAGTAGGAATGAGCAGTTCTTC	CASSGESRNEQFF	.	TRBV12-3/TRBV12-4	TRBJ2-1	few
TGTGCCAGCTCAAGCACGGGGCCGATTAACATTCAGTACTTC	CASSSTGPINIQYF	.	TRBV18	TRBJ2-4	.
TGTGCCAGCAGTTTCAGGTGGATTACAGGGACCAACACTGAAGCTTTCTTT	CASSFRWITGTNTEAFF	.	TRBV28	TRBJ1-1	few
TGTGCCAGCAGCTCAGGAGGGACAGGAGTCACCGGGGAGCTGTTTTTT	CASSSGGTGVTGELFF	TRBD1	TRBV9	TRBJ2-2	few